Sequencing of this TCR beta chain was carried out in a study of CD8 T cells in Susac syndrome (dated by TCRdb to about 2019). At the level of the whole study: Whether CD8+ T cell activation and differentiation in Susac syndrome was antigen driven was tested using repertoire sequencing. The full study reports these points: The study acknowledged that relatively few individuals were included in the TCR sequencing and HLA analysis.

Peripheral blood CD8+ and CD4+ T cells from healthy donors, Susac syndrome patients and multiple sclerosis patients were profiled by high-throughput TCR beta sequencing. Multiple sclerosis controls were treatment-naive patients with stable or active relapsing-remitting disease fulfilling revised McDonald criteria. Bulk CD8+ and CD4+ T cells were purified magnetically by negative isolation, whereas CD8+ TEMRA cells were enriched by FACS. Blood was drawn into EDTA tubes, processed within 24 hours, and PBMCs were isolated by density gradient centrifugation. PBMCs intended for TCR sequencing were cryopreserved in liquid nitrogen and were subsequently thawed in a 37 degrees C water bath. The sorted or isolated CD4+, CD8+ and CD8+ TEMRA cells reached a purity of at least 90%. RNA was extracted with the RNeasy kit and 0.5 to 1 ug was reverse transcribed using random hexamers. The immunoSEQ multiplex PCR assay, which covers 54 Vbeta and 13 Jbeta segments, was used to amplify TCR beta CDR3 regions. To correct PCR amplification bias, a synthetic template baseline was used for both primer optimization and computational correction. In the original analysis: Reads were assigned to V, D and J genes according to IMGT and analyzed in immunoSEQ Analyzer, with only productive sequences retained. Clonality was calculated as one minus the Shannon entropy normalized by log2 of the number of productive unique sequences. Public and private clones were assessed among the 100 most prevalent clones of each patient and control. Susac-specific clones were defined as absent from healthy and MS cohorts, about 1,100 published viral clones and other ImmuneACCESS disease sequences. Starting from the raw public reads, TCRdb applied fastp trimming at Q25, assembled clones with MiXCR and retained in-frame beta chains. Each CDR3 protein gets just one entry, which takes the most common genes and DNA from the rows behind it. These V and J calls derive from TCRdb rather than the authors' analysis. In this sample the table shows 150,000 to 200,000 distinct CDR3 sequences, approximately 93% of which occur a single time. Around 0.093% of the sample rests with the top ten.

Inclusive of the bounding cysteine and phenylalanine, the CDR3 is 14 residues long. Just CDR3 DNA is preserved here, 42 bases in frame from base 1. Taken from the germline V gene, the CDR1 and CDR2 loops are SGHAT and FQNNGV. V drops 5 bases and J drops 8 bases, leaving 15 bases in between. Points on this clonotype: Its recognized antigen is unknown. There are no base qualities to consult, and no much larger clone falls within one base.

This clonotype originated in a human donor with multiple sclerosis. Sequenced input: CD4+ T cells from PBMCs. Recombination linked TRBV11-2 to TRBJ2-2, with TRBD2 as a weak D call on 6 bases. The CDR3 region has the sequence CASSHRTGTGELFF. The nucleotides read TGTGCCAGCAGCCACCGGACTGGGACTGGGGAGCTGTTTTTT.